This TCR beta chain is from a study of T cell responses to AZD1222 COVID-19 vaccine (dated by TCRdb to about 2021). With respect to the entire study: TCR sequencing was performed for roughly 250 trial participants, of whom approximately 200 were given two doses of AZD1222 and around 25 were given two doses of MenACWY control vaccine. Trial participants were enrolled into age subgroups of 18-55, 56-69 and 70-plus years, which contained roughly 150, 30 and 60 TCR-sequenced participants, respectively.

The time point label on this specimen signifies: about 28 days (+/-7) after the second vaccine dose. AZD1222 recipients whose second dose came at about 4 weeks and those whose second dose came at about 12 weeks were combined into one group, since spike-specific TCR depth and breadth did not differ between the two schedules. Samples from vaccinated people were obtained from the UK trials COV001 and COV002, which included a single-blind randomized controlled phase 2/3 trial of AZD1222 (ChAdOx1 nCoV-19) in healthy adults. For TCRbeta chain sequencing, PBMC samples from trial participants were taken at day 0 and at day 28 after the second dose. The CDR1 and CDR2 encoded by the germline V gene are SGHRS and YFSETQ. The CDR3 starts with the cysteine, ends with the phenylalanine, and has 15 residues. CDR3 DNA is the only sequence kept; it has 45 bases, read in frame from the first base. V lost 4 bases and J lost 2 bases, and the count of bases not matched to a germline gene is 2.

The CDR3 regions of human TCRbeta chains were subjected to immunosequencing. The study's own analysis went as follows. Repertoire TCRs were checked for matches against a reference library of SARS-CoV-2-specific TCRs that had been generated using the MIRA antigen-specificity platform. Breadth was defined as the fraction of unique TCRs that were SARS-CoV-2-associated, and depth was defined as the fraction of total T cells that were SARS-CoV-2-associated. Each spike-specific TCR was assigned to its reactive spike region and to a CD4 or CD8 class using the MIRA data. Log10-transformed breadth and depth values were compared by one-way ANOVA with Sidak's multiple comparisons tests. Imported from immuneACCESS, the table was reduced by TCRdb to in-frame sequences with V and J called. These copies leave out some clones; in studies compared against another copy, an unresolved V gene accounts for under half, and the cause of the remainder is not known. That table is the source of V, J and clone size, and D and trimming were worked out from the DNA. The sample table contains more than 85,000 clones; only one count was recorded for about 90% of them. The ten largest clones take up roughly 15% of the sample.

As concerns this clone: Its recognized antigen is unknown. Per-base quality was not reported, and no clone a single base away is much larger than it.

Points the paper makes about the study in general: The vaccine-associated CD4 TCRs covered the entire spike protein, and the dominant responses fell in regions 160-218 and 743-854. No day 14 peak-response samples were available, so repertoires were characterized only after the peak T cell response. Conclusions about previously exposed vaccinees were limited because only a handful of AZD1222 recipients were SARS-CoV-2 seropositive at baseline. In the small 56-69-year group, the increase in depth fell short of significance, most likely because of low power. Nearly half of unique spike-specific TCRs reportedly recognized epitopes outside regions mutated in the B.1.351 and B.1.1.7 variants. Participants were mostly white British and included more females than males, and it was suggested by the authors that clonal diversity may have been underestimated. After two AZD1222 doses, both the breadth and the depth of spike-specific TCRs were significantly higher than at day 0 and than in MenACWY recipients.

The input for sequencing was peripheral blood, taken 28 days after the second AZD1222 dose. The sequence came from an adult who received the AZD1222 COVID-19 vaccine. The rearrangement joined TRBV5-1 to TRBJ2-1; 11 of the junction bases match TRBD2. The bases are TGCGCCAGCAGCCAGGGACTAGCGGCCTACAATGAGCAGTTCTTC. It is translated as CASSQGLAAYNEQFF.